The 22 T cell receptor beta chains below come from one sample, sequenced in a study of beta chain features in type 1 diabetes. Study-wide results and caveats: Moderate but significant shortening of TCRB CDR3s was recorded in all four CD4+ subsets from Type 1 diabetes patients.

Their cognate antigens are unknown. Expressed TCRB transcripts were sequenced because the isolated RNA had all been reverse transcribed beforehand. The repertoire was sequenced with immunoSEQ multiplex PCR; TCRdb's copy has only in-frame clones and lacks some. This sample yields 95,000 to 150,000 clones, of which 15% to 20% are seen a single time; roughly 2.6% belongs to the top ten. Sequences were obtained from central memory CD4+ T cells from blood. These receptors were taken from a man in his late teens or twenties with type 1 diabetes.

The rearrangement uses TRBV28 and TRBJ1-3; TRBD1 might be the D (6 bases). Germline loops: CDR1 MDHEN, CDR2 SYDVKM. This CDR3 is built from 14 residues. V lost 5 bases to trimming and J lost 2 bases, with 10 bases between them. The CDR3 DNA reads as TGTGCCAGCAGTACCCACAGGGCTGGAAACACCATATATTTT. This encodes CASSTHRAGNTIYF.

This clone was seen a handful of times. The CDR3 loop is CASSPPGLPYEQYF. In nucleotides, the CDR3 is TGTGCCAGCTCACCCCCGGGACTCCCCTACGAGCAGTACTTC. The rearrangement uses TRBV18 and TRBJ2-7; D is possibly TRBD2 (6 bases). CDR3 length: 14 residues. V was shortened by 3 bases and J by 2 bases, with 11 bases between the two germline ends. CDR1 and CDR2 (germline): KGHSH, LQKENI.

This clone showed up just a few times. The chain employs TRBV5-1 and TRBJ2-6, with D possibly TRBD1 on 5 matching bases. The germline V and J ends were trimmed by 2 bases and 0 bases, with 15 bases remaining between them. The CDR3 is 18 amino acids. Germline-derived CDR1 and CDR2 are SGHRS and YFSETQ. CDR3 amino acids: CASSFQTDTRSGANVLTF. The DNA for the CDR3 is TGCGCCAGCAGCTTTCAGACAGATACTCGCTCTGGGGCCAACGTCCTGACTTTC.

The rearrangement uses TRBV7-9 and TRBJ2-1, with no clear D. V gave up 5 bases and J gave up 2 bases, with 22 bases separating them. CDR3 length: 18 residues. The germline CDR1 and CDR2 sequences are SEHNR and FQNEAQ (reference sequence). As DNA, the CDR3 is TGTGCCAGCAGCCCTTCCCTCAACCCGGGTCACACCTACAATGAGCAGTTCTTC. Its protein product is CASSPSLNPGHTYNEQFF.

In the case of this clone: Given a far larger clone just one base away, this is likely a sequencing read error. V and J are TRBV30 and TRBJ2-7; 7 bases line up with TRBD2. From germline, CDR1 is GTSNPN and CDR2 SVGIG (reference sequence). The CDR3 is 16 amino acids. The CDR3 nucleotides are TGTGCCTGCAGTGTACACAAGGCTAGCGGCACCTACGAGCAGTACTTC. Its protein product is CACSVHKASGTYEQYF.

The J gene is TRBJ1-2, the V gene TRBV29-1, with D possibly matching TRBD1 (5 bases). CDR1 is SQVTM and CDR2 is ANQGSEA in the germline V gene. V was clipped by 0 bases and J by 7 bases, with 12 bases between them. The CDR3 runs 13 residues. The CDR3 here is CSVEDGHTSGYTF. CDR3 DNA: TGCAGCGTTGAAGATGGACACACCAGTGGCTACACCTTC.

This clone was counted a few times. The chain has TRBV10-3 and TRBJ2-1; TRBD2 matches at 8 bases. CDR1 is ENHRY, CDR2 SYGVKD, per germline. CDR3 size: 15 residues. V trimming: 3 bases; J trimming: 4 bases; junction bases outside the gene matches: 5. The CDR3 spells CAISEGLAGYNEQFF. CDR3 bases: TGTGCCATCAGTGAAGGTCTAGCGGGTTACAATGAGCAGTTCTTC.

This clone was found a few times. CDR3 nucleotide sequence: TGTGCCAGCAGCTTACTCCGGGATGAGCAGTTCTTC. Amino acid sequence: CASSLLRDEQFF. J is TRBJ2-1 and V is TRBV7-8, with D unresolved. This CDR3 is built from 12 residues. The germline V gene encodes CDR1 SGHVS and CDR2 FQNEAQ. Trimming cost V 2 bases and J 8 bases, with 7 bases left between them.

J is TRBJ2-7 and V is TRBV7-2; tentatively, D is TRBD2 (6 bases). The germline V gene encodes CDR1 SGHTA and CDR2 FQGNSA. The CDR3 totals 15 residues. The germline V and J ends were trimmed by 1 base and 0 bases, with 10 bases remaining between them. This chain's CDR3 is CASSLDGGVSYEQYF. Written as DNA, the CDR3 is TGTGCCAGCAGCTTAGATGGCGGGGTCTCCTACGAGCAGTACTTC.

This clone was picked up a small number of times. The J gene is TRBJ2-4, the V gene TRBV7-2; 9 bases match TRBD1. The length of the CDR3 is 13 residues. Germline CDR1 SGHTA, CDR2 FQGNSA. V was clipped by 3 bases and J by 7 bases; unmatched bases: 1. The CDR3 DNA is TGTGCCAGCAGCTTCGACAGGGGGAACATTCAGTACTTC. Protein product: CASSFDRGNIQYF.

The chain recombines TRBV7-2 with TRBJ1-5, with 9 positions matching TRBD1. Losses at the gene ends were 4 bases for V and 4 bases for J; bases not matched to a gene: 2. Germline CDR1 is SGHTA and CDR2 is FQGNSA. The CDR3 is 14 amino acids. CDR3 nucleotide sequence: TGTGCCAGCAGCTCGACAGGGGGGAATCAGCCCCAGCATTTT. Amino acids: CASSSTGGNQPQHF.

This clone was found a few times. The chain uses TRBV30 and TRBJ1-1; no clear D gene. The V and J ends lost 1 base and 0 bases respectively, with 9 bases between them. This CDR3 contains 14 residues. Germline values: CDR1 GTSNPN, CDR2 SVGIG (reference sequence). The CDR3 protein is CAWSDGRVNTEAFF. DNA of the CDR3: TGTGCCTGGAGTGATGGAAGAGTGAACACTGAAGCTTTCTTT.

This clone was counted between two and nine times. The rearrangement links TRBV30 to TRBJ2-2; D remains ambiguous. There are 12 residues in the CDR3. Per germline, CDR1 GTSNPN and CDR2 SVGIG (reference sequence). V lost 3 bases and J 5 bases, leaving 7 bases between the germline ends. The CDR3 region is CAWRSGTGELFF. CDR3 nucleotides: TGTGCCTGGAGGTCCGGGACCGGGGAGCTGTTTTTT.

The gene calls are TRBV4-2 and TRBJ2-5; TRBD2 is a possible D gene (5 bases). The germline gives CDR1 LGHNA, CDR2 YNFKEQ. Trimming cost V 0 bases and J 4 bases, with 12 bases left between them. The CDR3 is 15 amino acids. The CDR3 sequence is CASSQDMASPETQYF. For the CDR3, the DNA is TGTGCCAGCAGCCAAGATATGGCTAGCCCAGAGACCCAGTACTTC.

V usage is TRBV9 and J usage is TRBJ2-5, with TRBD1 matching over 8 bases. This CDR3 has 16 residues. Trimming removed 0 bases from V and 1 base from J; junction bases left unmatched: 5. Germline CDR1 and CDR2: SGDLS and YYNGEE. CDR3 nucleotide sequence: TGTGCCAGCAGCGTAGGGACAGGGCACTTCCAAGAGACCCAGTACTTC. Amino acids: CASSVGTGHFQETQYF.

This rearrangement joins TRBV9 to TRBJ1-1, with D tentatively TRBD1 (5 bases). The CDR3 has 13 amino acids. Trimming cost V 4 bases and J 4 bases, with 11 bases left between them. Per the germline V gene, CDR1 is SGDLS and CDR2 is YYNGEE. The CDR3: CASSLVGVTEAFF. The DNA of the CDR3 is TGTGCCAGCAGCCTTGTAGGGGTCACTGAAGCTTTCTTT.

V usage is TRBV9 and J usage is TRBJ2-1, with 10 bases fitting TRBD2. Trimming removed 0 bases from V and 5 bases from J; junction bases left unmatched: 5. CDR1 is SGDLS and CDR2 is YYNGEE in the germline V gene. The CDR3 is made up of 16 amino acids. The CDR3 reads CASSVELAGRNNEQFF. CDR3 sequence (DNA): TGTGCCAGCAGCGTAGAACTAGCGGGAAGAAACAATGAGCAGTTCTTC. Variable domain in full (rest from reference TRBV9 and TRBJ2-1): DSGVTQTPKHLITATGQRVTLRCSPRSGDLSVYWYQQSLDQGLQFLIQYYNGEERAKGNILERFSAQQFPDLHSELNLSSLELGDSALYFCASSVELAGRNNEQFFGPGTRLTVL.

The rearrangement links TRBV4-1 to TRBJ2-1; 13 positions agree with TRBD2. This CDR3 contains 20 residues. Per the germline V gene, CDR1 is MGHRA and CDR2 is YSYEKL. Trimming removed 3 bases from V and 3 bases from J; junction bases left unmatched: 14. CDR3 sequence: CASSQGLLAGGPKLYNEQFF. The CDR3 DNA follows: TGCGCCAGCAGCCAGGGATTACTAGCGGGAGGGCCTAAACTCTACAATGAGCAGTTCTTC.

V and J are TRBV25-1 and TRBJ1-2, with D uncertain. This CDR3 contains 14 residues. In germline, CDR1 is MGHDK, CDR2 SYGVNS. V lost 0 bases and J lost 1, with 6 bases in between. The CDR3 sequence: CASSEYANNYGYTF. In nucleotides, the CDR3 is TGTGCCAGCAGTGAATATGCAAATAACTATGGCTACACCTTC.

This sequence joins TRBV29-1 and TRBJ2-1, with a weak D call TRBD1 (5 bases). The CDR3 extends over 13 amino acids. Germline V lookup: CDR1 SQVTM, CDR2 ANQGSEA. V lost 8 bases and J lost 6, with 17 bases in between. As DNA, the CDR3 is TGCAGCTCCCGTGGCCAGGGAAGCAATGAGCAGTTCTTC. Its protein product is CSSRGQGSNEQFF.

This clone was picked up a small number of times. The J gene is TRBJ2-1, the V gene TRBV9; the D gene is possibly TRBD2 (6 bases). CDR3 size: 12 residues. Trimming pared 4 bases from V and 10 bases from J, leaving 12 bases between. CDR1 is SGDLS and CDR2 is YYNGEE in the germline V gene. The CDR3 protein is CASSRTKDEQFF. CDR3 DNA: TGTGCCAGCAGCAGGACTAAGGACGAGCAGTTCTTC.

As DNA, the CDR3 is TGTGCCTGGAGTTCGGGACAGGGCGGCAATAGGTATGGCTACACCTTC. This sequence encodes CAWSSGQGGNRYGYTF. The chain couples TRBV30 to TRBJ1-2; 9 positions agree with TRBD1. Looked up from germline, CDR1 is GTSNPN and CDR2 is SVGIG (reference sequence). V shed 2 bases, J shed 5 bases, and the junction held 12 bases outside the gene matches. The CDR3 sequence is 16 residues long.